Below are 17 T cell receptor beta chains sequenced from a single sample in a study of blood T cell repertoires in COVID-19. Only in-frame clones appear in the TCRdb table, and some are missing; sequencing was by immunoSEQ multiplex PCR. The sample records some 250,000 clones, around 81% being singletons. Material for sequencing was peripheral blood. The receptor set was obtained from a man aged 45 to 65 with active or convalescent COVID-19.

The gene calls are TRBV4-2 and TRBJ1-2, with 9 bases that match TRBD1. CDR3 size: 17 residues. The germline V gene encodes CDR1 LGHNA and CDR2 YNFKEQ. Trimming took 0 bases from V and 4 from J; bases not matched to a gene: 9. The CDR3 DNA reads as TGTGCCAGCAGCCAAGATAAAGGGACAGGGCGACCCTATGGCTACACCTTC. It yields the protein CASSQDKGTGRPYGYTF.

The CDR3 reads CSAEGGVYGYTF. The DNA of the CDR3 is TGCAGCGCTGAGGGGGGGGTTTATGGCTACACCTTC. The rearrangement links TRBV29-1 to TRBJ1-2; D is perhaps TRBD1 (6 bases). CDR3 length: 12 residues. V lost 7 bases to trimming and J lost 5 bases, with 14 bases between them. Germline V gene lookup returns CDR1 SQVTM and CDR2 ANQGSEA. Supplemented by reference TRBV29-1 and TRBJ1-2, the full variable domain reads SAVISQKPSRDICQRGTSLTIQCQVDSQVTMMFWYRQQPGQSLTLIATANQGSEATYESGFVIDKFPISRPNLTFSTLTVSNMSPEDSSIYLCSAEGGVYGYTFGSGTRLTVV.

As to this clone: Other DNA sequences within the sample encode an identical CDR3. The V call is TRBV30, the J call TRBJ1-4; D is unclear. With 0 bases removed from V and 8 bases from J, the gap between germline ends came to 7 bases. The germline gives CDR1 GTSNPN, CDR2 SVGIG (reference sequence). This CDR3 contains 12 residues. The CDR3 spells CAWSVQWEKLFF. CDR3 bases: TGTGCCTGGAGTGTACAGTGGGAAAAACTGTTTTTT.

The chain couples TRBV29-1 to TRBJ2-3, with 7 nucleotides matching TRBD1. CDR1 is SQVTM, CDR2 ANQGSEA, per germline. With 3 bases clipped from V and 3 bases from J, the junction kept 3 bases outside the gene matches. The CDR3 contains 13 residues. The CDR3 reads CSVDVQGTDTQYF. The CDR3 DNA reads as TGCAGCGTTGACGTACAGGGGACAGATACGCAGTATTTT.

The chain carries TRBV5-1 and TRBJ2-1; 12 bases fit TRBD2. With 1 base clipped from V and 0 bases from J, the junction kept 8 bases outside the gene matches. The CDR3 spans 19 residues. In germline, CDR1 is SGHRS, CDR2 YFSETQ. The CDR3 region is CASSLSTSGGYSSYNEQFF. CDR3 nucleotides: TGCGCCAGCAGCTTGAGTACTAGCGGGGGGTATAGCTCCTACAATGAGCAGTTCTTC.

The chain uses TRBV19 and TRBJ2-5; TRBD2 is a possible D gene (6 bases). The CDR3 has 14 amino acids. The germline CDR1 and CDR2 sequences are LNHDA and SQIVND (reference sequence). V lost 7 bases and J lost 2, with 14 bases in between. The CDR3 reads CASTPGLLQETQYF. Written as DNA, the CDR3 is TGTGCCAGTACTCCCGGACTACTGCAAGAGACCCAGTACTTC.

This chain uses TRBV5-4 with TRBJ1-6; perhaps TRBD1 as D (6 bases). The ends were cut back, 3 bases at V and 6 bases at J, with 10 bases in the middle. The CDR3 extends over 14 amino acids. The germline V gene encodes CDR1 SGHNT and CDR2 YYREEE (reference sequence). CDR3 coding DNA: TGTGCCAGCAGCTCCCGGGACACTAATTCACCCCTCCACTTT. It is translated as CASSSRDTNSPLHF.

This CDR3 reads CASKGRGHTDTQYF. The DNA for the CDR3 is TGTGCCAGCAAAGGGAGGGGTCACACAGATACGCAGTATTTT. The V and J genes are TRBV2 and TRBJ2-3; 7 bases align to TRBD2. V trimming: 7 bases; J trimming: 2 bases; junction bases outside the gene matches: 6. Germline assignment: CDR1 SNHLY and CDR2 FYNNEI. The CDR3 is 14 residues long. Based on the CDR3 plus reference TRBV2 and TRBJ2-3, the full variable domain is EPEVTQTPSHQVTQMGQEVILRCVPISNHLYFYWYRQILGQKVEFLVSFYNNEISEKSEIFDDQFSVERPDGSNFTLKIRSTKLEDSAMYFCASKGRGHTDTQYFGPGTRLTVL.

The chain has TRBV10-3 and TRBJ1-2; 10 nucleotides align to TRBD1. Germline V gene lookup returns CDR1 ENHRY and CDR2 SYGVKD. The CDR3 sequence is 17 residues long. V trimming: 0 bases; J trimming: 5 bases; junction bases outside the gene matches: 9. CDR3 residues: CAISESPDRGQGYGYTF. The CDR3 coding sequence is TGTGCCATCAGTGAGTCCCCCGACAGGGGGCAGGGATATGGCTACACCTTC.

The chain's CDR3 is CASSPGGEAKNIQYF. In nucleotides, the CDR3 is TGTGCCAGCAGCCCAGGCGGGGAAGCCAAAAACATTCAGTACTTC. This chain connects TRBV7-8 to TRBJ2-4; TRBD2 is a possible D gene (6 bases). V dropped 5 bases and J dropped 0 bases, with 11 bases sitting between them. Germline V gives CDR1 SGHVS, CDR2 FQNEAQ. This CDR3 is 15 amino acids long.

Only one count was recorded for this clone. The gene calls are TRBV10-3 and TRBJ2-7, with 9 bases that match TRBD1. V shed 0 bases and J 3 bases; nucleotides not matched to a gene: 6. This CDR3 has 16 residues. Germline-derived CDR1 and CDR2 are ENHRY and SYGVKD. CDR3 sequence: CAISESRQGGIYEQYF. CDR3 nucleotides: TGTGCCATCAGTGAGTCCAGACAGGGGGGAATCTACGAGCAGTACTTC.

V usage is TRBV7-9 and J usage is TRBJ2-1; 7 nucleotides align to TRBD1. Germline CDR1 SEHNR, CDR2 FQNEAQ (reference sequence). The CDR3 runs 15 residues. Losses at the gene ends were 0 bases for V and 7 bases for J; bases not matched to a gene: 6. The CDR3 region is CASSLAGTAANEQFF. In DNA, the CDR3 is TGTGCCAGCAGCTTAGCCGGGACAGCCGCGAATGAGCAGTTCTTC.

This clone has more than one count but fewer than ten. The V and J genes are TRBV19 and TRBJ1-2, with 10 bases identical to TRBD1. Germline V gives CDR1 LNHDA, CDR2 SQIVND (reference sequence). V lost 5 bases, J lost 4 bases, and 7 bases stayed unmatched. This CDR3 spans 15 amino acids. DNA for the CDR3: TGTGCCAGTAGTGAACAGACAGGGGGCAGCTATGGCTACACCTTC. Translated: CASSEQTGGSYGYTF.

The chain has TRBV29-1 and TRBJ1-1; D is undetermined. The germline CDR1 and CDR2 sequences are SQVTM and ANQGSEA. The CDR3 runs 12 residues. Trimming stripped 7 bases from V and 2 bases from J, with 11 bases between. The CDR3 is CSGGRQNTEAFF. The CDR3 coding sequence is TGCAGCGGGGGTAGACAAAACACTGAAGCTTTCTTT. The full variable domain, completed using reference TRBV29-1 and TRBJ1-1, is SAVISQKPSRDICQRGTSLTIQCQVDSQVTMMFWYRQQPGQSLTLIATANQGSEATYESGFVIDKFPISRPNLTFSTLTVSNMSPEDSSIYLCSGGRQNTEAFFGQGTRLTVV.

The rearrangement links TRBV7-3 to TRBJ2-7; 8 nucleotides match TRBD1. The V gene's germline CDR1 is SGHTA and CDR2 FQGTGA. This CDR3 is 15 amino acids long. The ends lost 5 bases at V and 2 bases at J; junction bases unmatched: 8. The CDR3 loop is CASSQGAGETYEQYF. The CDR3 nucleotides read TGTGCCAGCAGCCAGGGGGCAGGGGAAACCTACGAGCAGTACTTC.

A few counts support this clone. V is TRBV15 and J is TRBJ1-5, with 11 bases identical to TRBD1. Germline CDR1 reads LNHNV; CDR2 reads YYDKDF (reference sequence). The CDR3 is 17 residues long. The V and J ends lost 5 bases and 1 base, in that order; junction bases with no gene match: 7. CDR3 DNA: TGTGCCACCAGCCGGGGACAGGGGGTCGGGAGCAATCAGCCCCAGCATTTT. Its translation: CATSRGQGVGSNQPQHF.

V usage is TRBV6-6 and J usage is TRBJ1-1; 9 bases align to TRBD1. With 5 bases clipped from V and 6 bases from J, the junction kept 10 bases outside the gene matches. Germline CDR1 and CDR2: MNHNY and SVGAGI (reference sequence). This CDR3 has 15 residues. CDR3 protein: CASSNNRGRVAEAFF. The CDR3 nucleotides are TGTGCCAGCAGTAACAACAGGGGGCGGGTGGCTGAAGCTTTCTTT.